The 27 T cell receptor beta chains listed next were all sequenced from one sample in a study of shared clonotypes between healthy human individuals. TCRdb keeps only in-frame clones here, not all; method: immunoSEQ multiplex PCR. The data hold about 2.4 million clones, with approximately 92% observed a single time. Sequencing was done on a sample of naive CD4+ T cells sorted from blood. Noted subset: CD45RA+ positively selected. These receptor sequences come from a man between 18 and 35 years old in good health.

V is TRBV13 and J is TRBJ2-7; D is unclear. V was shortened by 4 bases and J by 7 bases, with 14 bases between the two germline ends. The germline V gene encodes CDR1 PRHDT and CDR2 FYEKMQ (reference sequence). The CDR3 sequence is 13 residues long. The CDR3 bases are TGTGCCAGCAGCTCAGACGACCGAACGGAGCAGTACTTC. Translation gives CASSSDDRTEQYF.

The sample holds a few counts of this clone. CDR3 sequence: CASRGRSNEKLFF. CDR3 DNA: TGTGCCAGCAGAGGGAGATCTAATGAAAAACTGTTTTTT. The genes are TRBV2 and TRBJ1-4; the D is unclear. V shed 6 bases and J shed 3 bases, with 8 bases lying between them. Germline values: CDR1 SNHLY, CDR2 FYNNEI. CDR3 size: 13 residues.

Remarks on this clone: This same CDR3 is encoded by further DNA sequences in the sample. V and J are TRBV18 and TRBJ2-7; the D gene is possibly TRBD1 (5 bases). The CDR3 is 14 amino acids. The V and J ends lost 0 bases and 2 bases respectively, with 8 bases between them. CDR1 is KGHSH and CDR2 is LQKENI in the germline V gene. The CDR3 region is CASSPPGRTYEQYF. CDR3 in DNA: TGTGCCAGCTCACCACCGGGGCGAACCTACGAGCAGTACTTC.

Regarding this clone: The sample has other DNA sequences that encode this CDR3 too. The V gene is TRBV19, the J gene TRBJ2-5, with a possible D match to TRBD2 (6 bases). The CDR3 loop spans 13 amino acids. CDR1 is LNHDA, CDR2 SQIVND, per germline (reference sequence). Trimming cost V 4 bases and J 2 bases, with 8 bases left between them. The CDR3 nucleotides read TGTGCCAGTAGTAATAGCGGACAAGAGACCCAGTACTTC. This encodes CASSNSGQETQYF.

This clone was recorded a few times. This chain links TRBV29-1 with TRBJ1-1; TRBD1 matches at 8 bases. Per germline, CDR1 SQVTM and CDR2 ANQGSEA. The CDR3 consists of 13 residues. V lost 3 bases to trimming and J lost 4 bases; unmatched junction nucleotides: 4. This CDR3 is CSVDRGQGTEAFF. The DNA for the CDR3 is TGCAGCGTTGACAGGGGGCAGGGCACTGAAGCTTTCTTT.

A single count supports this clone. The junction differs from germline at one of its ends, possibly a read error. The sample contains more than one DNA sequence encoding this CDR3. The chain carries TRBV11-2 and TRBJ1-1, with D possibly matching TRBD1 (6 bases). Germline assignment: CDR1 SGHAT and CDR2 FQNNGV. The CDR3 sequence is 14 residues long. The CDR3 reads CASSFGQKNTEAFF. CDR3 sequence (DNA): TGTGCCAGCAGCTTCGGACAGAAGAACACTGAAGCATTCTTT.

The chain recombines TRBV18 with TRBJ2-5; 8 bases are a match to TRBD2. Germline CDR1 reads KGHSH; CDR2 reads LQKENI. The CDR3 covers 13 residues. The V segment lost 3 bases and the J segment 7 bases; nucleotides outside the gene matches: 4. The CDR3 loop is CASSPPGRGTQYF. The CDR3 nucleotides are TGTGCCAGCTCACCCCCCGGGAGGGGGACCCAGTACTTC.

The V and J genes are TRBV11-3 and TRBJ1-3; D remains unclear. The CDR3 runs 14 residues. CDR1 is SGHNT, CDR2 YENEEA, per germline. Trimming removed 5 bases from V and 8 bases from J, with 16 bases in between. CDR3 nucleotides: TGTGCCAGCAGCCCCCCTAACTGGGCGCACACCATATATTTT. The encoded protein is CASSPPNWAHTIYF.

CDR3 sequence reads: CATTWGSAEQYF. The CDR3 bases are TGTGCCACCACGTGGGGGTCAGCCGAGCAGTACTTC. The rearrangement joins TRBV6-5 to TRBJ2-7; D possibly uses TRBD1 or TRBD2 (5 bases each). CDR1 and CDR2 (germline): MNHEY, SVGAGI. V lost 10 bases to trimming and J lost 6 bases, with 16 bases between them. CDR3 length: 12 residues.

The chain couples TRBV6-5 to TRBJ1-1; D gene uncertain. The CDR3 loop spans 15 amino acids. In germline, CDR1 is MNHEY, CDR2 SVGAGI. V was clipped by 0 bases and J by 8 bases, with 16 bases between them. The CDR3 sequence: CASSYSKDRTTEAFF. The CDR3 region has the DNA TGTGCCAGCAGTTACTCCAAGGACCGAACGACCGAAGCTTTCTTT.

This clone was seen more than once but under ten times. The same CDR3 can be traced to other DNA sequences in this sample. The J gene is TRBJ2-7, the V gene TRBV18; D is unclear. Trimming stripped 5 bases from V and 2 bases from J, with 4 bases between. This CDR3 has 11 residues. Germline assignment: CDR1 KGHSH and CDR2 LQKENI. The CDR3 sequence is CASSSTYEQYF. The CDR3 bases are TGTGCCAGCTCATCTACCTACGAGCAGTACTTC.

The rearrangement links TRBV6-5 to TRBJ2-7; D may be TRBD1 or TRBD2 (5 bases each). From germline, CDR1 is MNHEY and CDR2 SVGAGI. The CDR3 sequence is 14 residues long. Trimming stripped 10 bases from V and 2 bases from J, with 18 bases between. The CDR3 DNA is TGTGCCAACACAAAGGGGAGCGGAGCCTACGAGCAGTACTTC. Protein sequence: CANTKGSGAYEQYF.

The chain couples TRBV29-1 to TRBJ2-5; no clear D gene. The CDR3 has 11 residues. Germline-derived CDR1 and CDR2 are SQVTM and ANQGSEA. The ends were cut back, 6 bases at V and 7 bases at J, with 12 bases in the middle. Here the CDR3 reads CSVGLSGTQYF. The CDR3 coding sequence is TGCAGCGTCGGGCTCTCCGGGACCCAGTACTTC.

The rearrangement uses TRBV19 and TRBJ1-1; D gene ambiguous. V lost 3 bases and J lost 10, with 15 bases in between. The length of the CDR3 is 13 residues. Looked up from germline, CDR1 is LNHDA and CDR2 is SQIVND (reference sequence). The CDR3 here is CASSIGEARGAFF. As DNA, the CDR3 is TGTGCCAGTAGTATTGGGGAGGCACGAGGAGCTTTCTTT.

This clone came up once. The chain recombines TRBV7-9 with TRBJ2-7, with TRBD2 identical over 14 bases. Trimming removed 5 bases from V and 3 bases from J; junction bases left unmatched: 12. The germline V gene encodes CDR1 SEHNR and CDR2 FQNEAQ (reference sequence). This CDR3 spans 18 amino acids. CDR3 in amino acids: CASSRSGTSGGGNYEQYF. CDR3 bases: TGTGCCAGCAGCCGCTCCGGGACTAGCGGGGGAGGGAACTACGAGCAGTACTTC.

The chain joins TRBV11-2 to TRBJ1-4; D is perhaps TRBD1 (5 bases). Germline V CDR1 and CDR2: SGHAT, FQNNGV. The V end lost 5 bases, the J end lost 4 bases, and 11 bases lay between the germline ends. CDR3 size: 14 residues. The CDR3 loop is CASSPGGRNEKLFF. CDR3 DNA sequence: TGTGCCAGCAGCCCGGGGGGTCGTAATGAAAAACTGTTTTTT.

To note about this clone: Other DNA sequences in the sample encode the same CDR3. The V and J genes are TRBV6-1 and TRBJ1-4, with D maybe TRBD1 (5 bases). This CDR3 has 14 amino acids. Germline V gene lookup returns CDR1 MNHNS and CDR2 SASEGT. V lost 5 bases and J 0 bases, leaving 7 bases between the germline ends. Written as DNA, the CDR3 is TGTGCCAGCAGTTTGACAGCAACTAATGAAAAACTGTTTTTT. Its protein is CASSLTATNEKLFF.

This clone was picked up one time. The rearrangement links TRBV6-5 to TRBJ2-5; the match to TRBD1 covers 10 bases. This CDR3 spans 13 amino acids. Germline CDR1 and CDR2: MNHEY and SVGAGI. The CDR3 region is CAPIDRGLGTQYF. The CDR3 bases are TGTGCTCCGATCGACAGGGGGCTGGGGACCCAGTACTTC.

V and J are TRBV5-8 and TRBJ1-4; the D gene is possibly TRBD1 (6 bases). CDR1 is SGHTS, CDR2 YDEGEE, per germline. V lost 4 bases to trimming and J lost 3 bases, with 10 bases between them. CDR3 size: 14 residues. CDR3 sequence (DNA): TGTGCCAGCAGCACGGGACAAGCTAATGAAAAACTGTTTTTT. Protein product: CASSTGQANEKLFF.

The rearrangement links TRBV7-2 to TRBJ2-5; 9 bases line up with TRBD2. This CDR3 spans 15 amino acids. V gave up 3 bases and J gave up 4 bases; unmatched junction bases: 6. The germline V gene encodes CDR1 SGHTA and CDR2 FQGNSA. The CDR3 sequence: CASSLWGLAAETQYF. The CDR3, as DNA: TGTGCCAGCAGCTTGTGGGGACTAGCTGCAGAGACCCAGTACTTC.

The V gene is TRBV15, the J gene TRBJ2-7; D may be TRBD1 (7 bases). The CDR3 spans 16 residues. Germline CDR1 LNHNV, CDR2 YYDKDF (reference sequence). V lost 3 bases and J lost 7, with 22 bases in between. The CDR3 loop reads CATSSGKGAGMGEQYF. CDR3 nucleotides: TGTGCCACCAGCAGCGGGAAGGGGGCGGGGATGGGAGAGCAGTACTTC.

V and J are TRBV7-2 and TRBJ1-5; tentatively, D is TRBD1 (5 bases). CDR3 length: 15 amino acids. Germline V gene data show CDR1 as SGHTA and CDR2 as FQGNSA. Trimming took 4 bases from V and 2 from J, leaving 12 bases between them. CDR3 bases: TGTGCCAGCAGCTCGACAGTCGGCGGCAATCAGCCCCAGCATTTT. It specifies CASSSTVGGNQPQHF. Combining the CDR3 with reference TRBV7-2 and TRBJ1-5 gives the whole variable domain GAGVSQSPSNKVTEKGKDVELRCDPISGHTALYWYRQSLGQGLEFLIYFQGNSAPDKSGLPSDRFSAERTGGSVSTLTIQRTQQEDSAVYLCASSSTVGGNQPQHFGDGTRLSIL.

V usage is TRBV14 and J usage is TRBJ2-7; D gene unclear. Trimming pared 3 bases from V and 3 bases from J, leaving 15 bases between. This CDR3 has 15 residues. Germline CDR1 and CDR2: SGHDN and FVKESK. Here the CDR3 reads CASSQLSGRVYEQYF. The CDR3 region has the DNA TGTGCCAGCAGCCAGCTAAGTGGCAGAGTCTACGAGCAGTACTTC.

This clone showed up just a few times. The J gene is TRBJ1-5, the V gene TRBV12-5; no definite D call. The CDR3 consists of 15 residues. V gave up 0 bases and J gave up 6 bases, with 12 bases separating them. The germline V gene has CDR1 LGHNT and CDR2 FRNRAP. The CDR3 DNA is TGTGCTAGTGGTTTGGTAACAGATGGAGCTCAGCCCCAGCATTTT. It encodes CASGLVTDGAQPQHF.

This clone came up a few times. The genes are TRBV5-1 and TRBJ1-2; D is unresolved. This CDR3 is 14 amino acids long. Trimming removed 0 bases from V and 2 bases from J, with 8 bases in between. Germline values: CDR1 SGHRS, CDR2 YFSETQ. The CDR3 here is CASSLESWNYGYTF. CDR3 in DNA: TGCGCCAGCAGCTTGGAATCGTGGAACTATGGCTACACCTTC.

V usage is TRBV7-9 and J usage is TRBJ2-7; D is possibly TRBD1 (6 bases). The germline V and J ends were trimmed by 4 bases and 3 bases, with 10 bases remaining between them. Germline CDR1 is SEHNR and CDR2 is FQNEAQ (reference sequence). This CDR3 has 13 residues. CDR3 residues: CASSWAGVYEQYF. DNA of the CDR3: TGTGCCAGCAGCTGGGCAGGGGTCTACGAGCAGTACTTC.

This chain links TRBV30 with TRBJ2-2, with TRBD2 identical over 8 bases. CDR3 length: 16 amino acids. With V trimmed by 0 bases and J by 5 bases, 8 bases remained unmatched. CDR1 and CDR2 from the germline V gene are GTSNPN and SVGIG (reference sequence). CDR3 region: CAWSVVGGGRTGELFF. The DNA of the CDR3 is TGTGCCTGGAGTGTAGTTGGAGGCGGGAGGACCGGGGAGCTGTTTTTT.